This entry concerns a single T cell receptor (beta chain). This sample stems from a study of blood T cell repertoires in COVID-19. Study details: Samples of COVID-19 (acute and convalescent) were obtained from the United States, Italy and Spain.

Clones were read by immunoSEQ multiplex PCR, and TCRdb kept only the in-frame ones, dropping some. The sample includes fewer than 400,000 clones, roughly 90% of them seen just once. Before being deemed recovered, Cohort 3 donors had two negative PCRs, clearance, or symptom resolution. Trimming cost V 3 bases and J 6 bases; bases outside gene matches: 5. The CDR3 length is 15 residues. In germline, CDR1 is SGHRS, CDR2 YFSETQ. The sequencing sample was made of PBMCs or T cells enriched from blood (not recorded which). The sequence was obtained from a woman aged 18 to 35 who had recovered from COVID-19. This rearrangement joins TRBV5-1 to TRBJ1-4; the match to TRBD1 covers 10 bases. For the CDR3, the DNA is TGCGCCAGCAGCTCCATCGGGACAGGGGATGAAAAACTGTTTTTT. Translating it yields CASSSIGTGDEKLFF.